Detailed here is one TCR beta chain. This could be a read error, since a much larger clone is one nucleotide away. CDR3 length: 15 amino acids. The V gene's germline CDR1 is MGHDK and CDR2 SYGVNS. V lost 3 bases, J lost 10 bases, and 9 bases stayed unmatched. This record comes from a study of tumor-infiltrating lymphocytes in oesophageal squamous cell carcinoma. MiXCR, run by TCRdb on the PCR reads, gives a single entry per CDR3 protein. This sample has about 20,000 distinct CDR3 sequences, with roughly two fifths found just once. This rearrangement joins TRBV25-1 to TRBJ2-1, with 10 bases lining up with TRBD1. The specimen sequenced was esophageal tumor tissue. This sequence originates from a male donor with esophageal squamous cell carcinoma. CDR3 sequence: CASSETGGAYSEQFF. In DNA, the CDR3 is TGTGCCAGCAGTGAGACAGGGGGCGCGTACAGCGAGCAGTTCTTC.